Each of the 16 T cell receptor beta chains below was sequenced from the same sample in a study of cytomegalovirus exposure and HLA in healthy donors. In the PCR, 60 Vbeta and 13 Jbeta primers were used. TCRdb's table, derived via immunoSEQ multiplex PCR, lists solely in-frame clones and lacks some. The sample holds some 150,000 clones, less than 85% seen once. Sequences were obtained from PBMCs. The origin of the receptors is a man in his forties in good health and CMV-seronegative.

V gene TRBV7-2 combines with J gene TRBJ1-5; TRBD1 aligns across 10 bases. This CDR3 spans 14 amino acids. Trimming removed 5 bases from V and 7 bases from J; junction bases left unmatched: 5. From germline, CDR1 is SGHTA and CDR2 FQGNSA. CDR3 region: CASSPRQGAQPQHF. In DNA, the CDR3 is TGTGCCAGCAGCCCTCGACAGGGGGCACAGCCCCAGCATTTT. Complete variable domain (other parts from reference TRBV7-2 and TRBJ1-5): GAGVSQSPSNKVTEKGKDVELRCDPISGHTALYWYRQSLGQGLEFLIYFQGNSAPDKSGLPSDRFSAERTGGSVSTLTIQRTQQEDSAVYLCASSPRQGAQPQHFGDGTRLSIL.

This chain uses TRBV11-2 with TRBJ1-1, with D maybe TRBD1 (5 bases). There are 14 residues in the CDR3. In germline, CDR1 is SGHAT, CDR2 FQNNGV. V was cut by 5 bases and J by 5 bases, with 15 bases left in between. This CDR3 is CASSHPTRQTEAFF. CDR3 coding DNA: TGTGCCAGCAGCCACCCGACCAGACAGACTGAAGCTTTCTTT.

This sequence joins TRBV7-6 and TRBJ2-5; weak D call: TRBD1 (5 bases). The closer fit of TRBJ2-7 to the DNA end suggests the J call may be wrong. Germline V CDR1 and CDR2: SGHVS, FNYEAQ. The CDR3 contains 12 residues. The chain's CDR3 is CASSHQGYEQYF. The CDR3 coding sequence is TGTGCCAGCAGCCACCAGGGCTACGAGCAGTACTTC.

This chain links TRBV6-4 with TRBJ2-3, with D maybe TRBD2 (5 bases). Germline loops: CDR1 MRHNA, CDR2 SNTAGT. The V end was cut by 2 bases, the J end by 3 bases, with 9 bases between. This CDR3 contains 14 residues. The chain's CDR3 is CASSDGGETDTQYF. The CDR3 DNA is TGTGCCAGCAGTGACGGAGGCGAAACAGATACGCAGTATTTT.

The chain recombines TRBV4-3 with TRBJ2-3; TRBD2 is a possible D gene (6 bases). This CDR3 contains 17 residues. V was pared by 0 bases and J by 0 bases, with 13 bases between. Per germline, CDR1 LGHNA and CDR2 YSLEER. The CDR3 is CASSQDRDLLSTDTQYF. CDR3 bases: TGCGCCAGCAGCCAAGATAGGGACTTACTTAGCACAGATACGCAGTATTTT.

The chain joins TRBV28 to TRBJ2-7, with TRBD1 as a possible D gene (5 bases). The CDR3 totals 15 residues. Looked up from germline, CDR1 is MDHEN and CDR2 is SYDVKM. The germline V and J ends were trimmed by 6 bases and 3 bases, with 18 bases remaining between them. In DNA form, the CDR3 reads TGTGCCAGCAGCCAAAGGGCAGGGATGGGCTACGAGCAGTACTTC. Amino acids: CASSQRAGMGYEQYF.

Here the CDR3 reads CASSPNSLSGRAYEQYF. CDR3 DNA: TGTGCCAGCAGCCCGAACTCCCTCAGCGGGAGGGCATACGAGCAGTACTTC. V and J are TRBV9 and TRBJ2-7; 10 bases are a match to TRBD2. Trimming cost V 4 bases and J 4 bases; bases outside gene matches: 14. Germline CDR1 and CDR2: SGDLS and YYNGEE. The CDR3 is made up of 17 amino acids.

This chain uses TRBV28 with TRBJ1-5; TRBD1 matches at 7 bases. Trimming removed 5 bases from V and 11 bases from J; junction bases left unmatched: 12. Per the germline V gene, CDR1 is MDHEN and CDR2 is SYDVKM. This CDR3 comprises 14 residues. The CDR3 sequence: CASSGGQVQVAQHF. As DNA, the CDR3 is TGTGCCAGCAGTGGCGGACAGGTCCAGGTAGCCCAGCATTTT.

The genes are TRBV28 and TRBJ2-3; D is undetermined. Trimming shortened V by 5 bases and J by 4 bases, and 10 bases separated the two germline ends. CDR1 is MDHEN, CDR2 SYDVKM, per germline. The CDR3 covers 13 residues. CDR3 nucleotide sequence: TGTGCCAGCAGTCCTCAATACTCAGATACGCAGTATTTT. Encoded protein: CASSPQYSDTQYF.

J is TRBJ1-1 and V is TRBV7-3; 7 positions agree with TRBD1. The CDR3 sequence is 15 residues long. Unmatched junction bases numbered 4, after V lost 3 bases and J lost 0 bases. From germline, CDR1 is SGHTA and CDR2 FQGTGA. The CDR3: CASSFAGGVNTEAFF. The CDR3, as DNA: TGTGCCAGCAGCTTCGCAGGGGGAGTGAACACTGAAGCTTTCTTT.

V usage is TRBV6-1 and J usage is TRBJ1-2, with TRBD1 matching over 8 bases. The germline V gene has CDR1 MNHNS and CDR2 SASEGT. The CDR3 is made up of 14 amino acids. V trimming: 5 bases; J trimming: 4 bases; junction bases outside the gene matches: 6. In nucleotides, the CDR3 is TGTGCCAGCAGTCCCCAGGGGGCCACCTATGGCTACACCTTC. Its translation: CASSPQGATYGYTF.

The chain couples TRBV28 to TRBJ1-2, with TRBD1 matching 9 bases. CDR3 length: 13 amino acids. Trimming at V came to 10 bases and at J to 7 bases, leaving 10 bases not matched to a gene. Germline V gene data show CDR1 as MDHEN and CDR2 as SYDVKM. CDR3: CATCPGQGSGYTF. The CDR3 DNA sequence: TGTGCCACCTGCCCGGGACAGGGTAGTGGCTACACCTTC.

In DNA form, the CDR3 reads TGTGCCAGCAGTCCATTGACAGGGTGGGCATACGAGCAGTACTTC. This translates into CASSPLTGWAYEQYF. The chain joins TRBV27 to TRBJ2-7, with 7 nucleotides matching TRBD1. V dropped 5 bases and J dropped 4; count of bases not matched to a gene: 11. From germline, CDR1 is MNHEY and CDR2 SMNVEV (reference sequence). CDR3 size: 15 residues.

The gene calls are TRBV5-4 and TRBJ2-1, with 7 nucleotides matching TRBD1. Germline V gives CDR1 SGHNT, CDR2 YYREEE (reference sequence). This CDR3 contains 15 residues. V lost 0 bases to trimming and J lost 6 bases; unmatched junction nucleotides: 6. The DNA for the CDR3 is TGTGCCAGCAGCTTGGCAAGACAGGGAGTCAATGAGCAGTTCTTC. Its translation is CASSLARQGVNEQFF.

Here the CDR3 DNA reads TGCGCCAGCAGCGCGGGGACGGATTACTATGGCTACACCTTC. It translates to CASSAGTDYYGYTF. The chain has TRBV5-1 and TRBJ1-2; a weak D match, TRBD1 (5 bases). CDR3 size: 14 residues. Trimming cost V 4 bases and J 3 bases, with 13 bases left between them. CDR1 and CDR2 (germline): SGHRS, YFSETQ.

J is TRBJ2-6 and V is TRBV19, with D perhaps matching TRBD2 (5 bases). The CDR3 length is 15 residues. Trimming took 3 bases from V and 4 from J, leaving 10 bases between them. Germline V CDR1 and CDR2: LNHDA, SQIVND (reference sequence). CDR3 protein: CASSIEGYGANVLTF. CDR3 in DNA: TGTGCCAGTAGTATCGAGGGTTACGGGGCCAACGTCCTGACTTTC.